This T cell receptor beta chain was observed in a study of blood T cell repertoires in COVID-19. Background on the study: Acute and convalescent COVID-19 specimens originated in the United States, Italy and Spain.

Trimming removed 7 bases from V and 0 bases from J, with 10 bases in between. The germline V gene encodes CDR1 ENHRY and CDR2 SYGVKD. This CDR3 is built from 14 residues. Generated by immunoSEQ multiplex PCR, the TCRdb table keeps only in-frame clones and is missing some. This sample carries approximately 150,000 clones, 80% of them seen once, and the ten largest clones take about 4%. The chain uses TRBV10-3 and TRBJ1-3, with unresolved D. The sequenced material came from peripheral blood. This TCR was recovered from a man in his 70s who had recovered from COVID-19. The DNA for the CDR3 is TGTGCCATCATCCCAGACTTCTCTGGAAACACCATATATTTT. Its translation: CAIIPDFSGNTIYF.